This TCR beta chain was observed in a study of blood T cells in healthy people across ages. Using a J-beta primer mix together with a sample-barcoded 5' primer, a second PCR was run for 7 to 11 cycles. TCRdb analysed the 5' RACE reads with MiXCR anew, one entry per CDR3 protein. The top ten hold more than 20% of the sample, which has 1.8 million or so distinct CDR3 sequences, about two fifths seen once. This clonotype has just a few counts. V lost 3 bases to trimming and J lost 0 bases, with 8 bases between them. Germline values: CDR1 LGHNA, CDR2 YSLEER. The CDR3 consists of 15 residues. The chain carries TRBV4-3 and TRBJ1-4; D is unresolved. The TCR originated in a human donor in good health. The sample taken for sequencing was blood. Here the CDR3 reads CASSQGDSTNEKLFF. CDR3 DNA: TGCGCCAGCAGCCAGGGAGATTCAACTAATGAAAAACTGTTTTTT.